This T cell receptor (beta chain) emerged from a study of blood T cell repertoires in COVID-19 (dated by TCRdb to 2018 to 2020). Regarding the complete study: Collaborator samples came from the United States, Italy and Spain and covered acute and convalescent phases of COVID-19. Samples were obtained from the ongoing ImmuneRACE study (first 160 participants) and from about 1,300 subjects provided by 6 global collaborators. Where available, HLA class I and class II types were obtained from metadata supplied by the sample provider rather than from assay-based typing. The repertoires were made available in a free public database intended to serve as a resource for research on the immune response to SARS-CoV-2. Deeply sampled blood TCRbeta repertoires from subjects exposed to, actively infected with, or recovered from COVID-19 were included in the dataset. A de-identified subject ID, COVID-19 status, age in years and sex were almost always included in the sample metadata. The prospective study material was composed of cDNA or gDNA derived from T cells, B-cell-depleted T cells, or PBMCs. What the study reported, not specific to this receptor: Clinical and demographic metadata were provided uncurated, with the amount varying by source and participant.

Comment on this clone: The antigen it recognizes is unknown. Per-base quality was not reported, and no clone a single base away is much larger than it.

In Seattle, one collaborating source enrolled patients while the infection was active and tracked those patients longitudinally over the course of disease. Each collaborating institution followed its own protocols to collect whole blood in K2EDTA tubes. For TCRbeta analysis, collaborator samples were shipped as frozen whole blood, as isolated PBMCs, or as DNA extracted from either sample type. TCRbeta CDR3 regions were amplified from genomic DNA by means of the immunoSEQ Assay, a bias-controlled multiplex PCR. As for the authors' bioinformatics: Nucleated cell counts per sample were estimated from amplification of reference gene primers within the assay. To quantify the absolute abundance of each unique TCRbeta CDR3 rearrangement, sequence reads were collapsed and filtered. For each sample, productive Simpson clonality was calculated as the square root of Simpson's diversity index over productive rearrangements. Imported from immuneACCESS, the table was reduced by TCRdb to in-frame sequences with V and J called. These copies leave out some clones; in studies compared against another copy, an unresolved V gene accounts for under half, and the cause of the remainder is not known. Clone size and V and J calls were adopted from that table, with D and trimming inferred from the DNA. The sample table contains over 250,000 clones; only one count was recorded for around 92% of them. The ten largest clones capture approximately 2.6% of the sample.

The germline V gene encodes CDR1 WSHSY and CDR2 SAAADI. The CDR3 numbers 14 residues from cysteine through phenylalanine. Only CDR3 DNA is held: 42 bases, read in frame from base 1. V loses 6 bases, J loses 6 bases, and the germline ends lie 15 bases apart. The source is a person aged 18-30 years with COVID-19, enrolled during active disease. The sequence links TRBV10-2 to TRBJ1-5; the best D guess is TRBD1, with 6 bases matching. The sequenced material came from peripheral blood. The encoded CDR3 is CASRAEGGGQPQHF. The sequence in DNA is TGCGCCAGCAGGGCCGAAGGGGGGGGTCAGCCCCAGCATTTT.